This record covers a single T cell receptor beta chain. Its cognate antigen has yet to be identified. No much larger clone is present one base from it, and per-base qualities are unavailable. This sample was included in a study of shared clonotypes between healthy human individuals (dated by TCRdb to the early 2020s). With respect to the entire study: A few men and two women, aged 18 to 49 years, made up the cohort. Libraries were prepared and TCR repertoires were sequenced by different laboratories using diverse techniques, in order to increase sequencing depth and limit assay-specific biases. Per donor, leukapheresis produced somewhere between about 0.85 and 9.5 billion PBMCs. The study deeply sequenced blood TCR repertoires of five healthy adults to estimate repertoire size and the extent of clonotype sharing between individuals. Per donor, three plates each were used for CD4 naive and CD4 memory, two for CD8 naive, and one for CD8 memory. Paper-wide results and their limitations: Only blood was sampled, and tissue TCR repertoires likely differ from those in blood. Because the study included a small number of donors, the genetic and exposure-history diversity represented was limited. Naive subsets generally had larger estimated clonotype richness than memory subsets. Even with the large sequencing depth, rarefaction of the sorted-subset datasets indicated that sequencing was incomplete. Sharing across several donors was observed for about 5% of naive CD4, over 3% of naive CD8, about 2.3% of memory CD4, and roughly 0.4% of memory CD8 clonotypes. Pairwise subsampling indicated that sequencing depth was expected to affect the degree of clonotype sharing among donors. Compared with non-shared clonotypes, clonotypes shared by all four sorted-subset donors had higher generation probabilities.

Using the deep immunoSEQ assay, TCR CDR3 regions were amplified from genomic DNA by multiplex PCR. Extracted genomic DNA from each cell subset was distributed evenly across all wells of several immunoSEQ 96-well plates, and each plate was treated as a replicate. For sorted subsets, around 200 ng genomic DNA, equal to about 30,000 T cell genomes, was loaded into each replicate PCR. Purified libraries were quantified with a Qubit 3.0 fluorometer, sized on a Bioanalyzer 2100, and re-quantified with the KAPA Library Quantification kit. A separate single-read 150-cycle Illumina NextSeq 550 flow cell was used to sequence each immunoSEQ 96-well plate. As for the authors' bioinformatics: Because the immunoSEQ output held only junctional sequences and lacked quality scores, the filtering could not match the filtering applied to full-length reads. To assign V/J genes and CDR3, sequences were annotated against IMGT germline references using PyIR, a Python wrapper for IgBLAST v1.9. Reads were filtered out if the reads had weak V/J assignments (E-value above 1e-6), no CDR3, stop codons, out-of-frame junctions, or ambiguous translated residues. V3J clonotypes were defined as sequences sharing an identical inferred V gene, J gene, and CDR3 amino acid sequence. To compute the percentage overlap between repertoires, the number of shared unique clonotypes was divided by the size of the smaller repertoire. Repertoire richness was assessed with RTK rarefaction, the Chao1 estimator, and Recon v2.1 estimates of unobserved clonotypes. For all TCRbeta clonotypes obtained by the gDNA method from a few donors, generation probabilities were computed with OLGA. The source is immuneACCESS, and TCRdb retained only in-frame sequences with V and J called. Part of the clones is not carried over; for the studies checked, unresolved V genes explain less than half of this, and the remainder is unexplained. The DNA was the basis for D and trimming; V, J and clone size are from that table. The sample table records about 2,100,000 clones; approximately 94% of these occur just once. 1.5% to 2% of the sample belongs to the ten largest clones.

CD8 naive samples were obtained by positive selection for CCR7 among CD45RO-negative cells, yielding a CD45RA+CCR7+ population from which TemRA cells were excluded. The donors were healthy, HIV-negative adults who had no recently reported acute infections or vaccinations. Every donor was a Caucasian adult living in Nashville, Tennessee, USA. After blood collection by leukapheresis, PBMCs were isolated using Ficoll-Histopaque density gradient centrifugation and then cryopreserved in the vapor phase of liquid nitrogen. Analytical flow cytometry was used to check the purity and quantity of every magnetically sorted T cell population. Each sorted fraction had its genomic DNA isolated and then quantified by UV absorbance on a Nanodrop 2000c. Trimming removed 1 base from V and 2 bases from J; the gene matches leave 6 bases unexplained. Measured from the cysteine to the phenylalanine, the CDR3 is 16 residues long. Here the CDR3 DNA is all that survives: 48 bases in frame from base 1. The germline V gene encodes CDR1 LNHNV and CDR2 YYDKDF (reference sequence).

The sequence came from a man between 18 and 29 years old in good health. Some clones in this sample may be carry-over from other donors' samples. The chain employs TRBV15 and TRBJ1-1; TRBD1 lines up with 8 middle nucleotides. The specimen sequenced was naive CD8+ T cells from PBMCs. This specimen's cell subset or site label, interpreted: CD45RA+CCR7+. The bases read TGTGCCACCAGCAGAGGGACAGGGAATTTCAACACTGAAGCTTTCTTT. Its protein is CATSRGTGNFNTEAFF.